This T cell receptor beta chain was profiled in a study of a mutant IDH1 vaccine in newly diagnosed glioma. Study context: Eight vaccine injections were given to patients in weeks 1, 3, 5, 7, 11, 15, 19 and 23. Treated individuals were roughly 62% male and roughly 38% female, averaging roughly 43 years of age. It was radiotherapy, temozolomide, or both that patients received previously, with most receiving both. The study's findings and limits: Immune responses induced by the vaccine were seen in about 93% of patients, spanning multiple MHC alleles.

Only in-frame clones appear in the TCRdb table, and some are missing; sequencing was by immunoSEQ multiplex PCR. The table shows about 43,000 clones, with roughly 84% occurring only once. V lost 3 bases, J lost 3 bases, and 6 bases lay in between. This CDR3 contains 12 residues. Germline values: CDR1 MNHEY, CDR2 SMNVEV (reference sequence). Time point in this sample: week 23, last vaccination. Every vaccine dose comprised 300 ug of mutant IDH1 20-mer peptide plus topical imiquimod. For this clone: What it recognizes is unknown.

The clonotype was recovered from a woman aged 18-29 years with glioma. Some clones in this sample may be carry-over from other donors' samples. The rearrangement joins TRBV27 to TRBJ2-7, with D hard to call. The sample was PBMCs, taken from a glioma patient whose treatment included an IDH1 peptide vaccine. CDR3 sequence: CASSFANYEQYF. DNA of the CDR3: TGTGCCAGCAGTTTTGCTAACTACGAGCAGTACTTC.